This entry concerns a single T cell receptor beta chain. This clone's antigen is unknown. No qualities accompany the bases; no much larger clone lies one base away. Each collaborating institution followed its own protocols to collect whole blood in K2EDTA tubes. Collaborator samples were shipped for TCRbeta analysis as frozen whole blood, isolated PBMCs, or DNA extracted from either sample type. The sample originates from a study of blood T cell repertoires in COVID-19 (dated by TCRdb to the early 2020s). Regarding the study in general: Samples covering the acute and convalescent phases of COVID-19 were provided by collaborators in the United States, Italy and Spain. The material from the prospective study consisted of cDNA or gDNA derived from T cells, B-cell-depleted T cells, or PBMCs. Deeply sampled blood TCRbeta repertoires from subjects exposed to, actively infected with, or recovered from COVID-19 were included in the dataset. The repertoires were released in a freely available public database intended as a resource for research on the immune response to SARS-CoV-2. Samples came from the ongoing ImmuneRACE study (first 160 participants) plus 1,254 subjects from 6 global collaborators. Nearly every sample came with metadata listing a de-identified subject ID, COVID-19 status, age in years and sex. Where available, HLA class I and class II types were taken from metadata supplied by the sample provider and were not determined by assay-based typing. What the study reported, not specific to this receptor: The quantity of clinical and demographic metadata differed by source and by participant and was supplied without curation.

The immunoSEQ Assay, a bias-controlled multiplex PCR, was used to amplify TCRbeta CDR3 regions from genomic DNA. In the original analysis: Within the assay, amplification of reference gene primers was used to estimate how many nucleated cells each sample contained. To quantify the absolute abundance of each unique TCRbeta CDR3 rearrangement, sequence reads were collapsed and filtered. For each sample, productive Simpson clonality was calculated as the square root of Simpson's diversity index across productive rearrangements. The immuneACCESS repertoire file appears here via TCRdb, limited to in-frame rearrangements. These files lack a portion of the clones; in checked studies, under half of the deficit traces to unresolved V genes, and the cause of the others is not known. V and J calls and clone size are copied from that table; D and trimming were computed from the DNA. This sample holds approximately 330,000 clones; approximately 87% were observed only once. In total, the top ten clones hold 4% of the sample.

According to the germline V gene, CDR1 reads MNHEY and CDR2 reads SVGAGI. Its CDR3 holds 14 amino acids, cysteine through phenylalanine. Of all the DNA, just the CDR3 is kept, 42 bases in frame from base 1. Trimming removed 10 bases from V and 6 bases from J, leaving 22 bases between the germline ends. The specimen was peripheral blood. The sequence was collected from a woman in her forties or fifties with active or convalescent COVID-19. The chain joins TRBV6-5 to TRBJ2-7; no D gene is confidently identified. The DNA sequence is TGTGCCACTCTACCTACGGGTCCTCTAGTCGAGCAGTACTTC. It translates as CATLPTGPLVEQYF.